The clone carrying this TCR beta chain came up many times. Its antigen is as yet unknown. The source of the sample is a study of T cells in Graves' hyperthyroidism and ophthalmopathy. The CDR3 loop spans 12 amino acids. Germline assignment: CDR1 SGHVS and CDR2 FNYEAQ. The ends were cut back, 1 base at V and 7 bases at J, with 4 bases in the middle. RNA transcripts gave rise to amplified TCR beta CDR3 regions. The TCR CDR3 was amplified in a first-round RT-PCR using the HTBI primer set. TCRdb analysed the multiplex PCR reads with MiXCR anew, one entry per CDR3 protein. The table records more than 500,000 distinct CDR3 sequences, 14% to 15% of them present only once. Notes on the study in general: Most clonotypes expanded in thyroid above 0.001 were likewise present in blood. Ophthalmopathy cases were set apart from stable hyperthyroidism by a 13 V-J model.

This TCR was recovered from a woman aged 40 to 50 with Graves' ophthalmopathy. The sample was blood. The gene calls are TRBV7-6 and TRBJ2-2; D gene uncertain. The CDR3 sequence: CASSLGYGELFF. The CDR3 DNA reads TGTGCCAGCAGCTTAGGTTACGGGGAGCTGTTTTTT.